A single sample gave rise to the 16 T cell receptor beta chains below, sequenced in a study of CD8+ T cells in alopecia areata. Sequencing templates came from extracted RNA that was reverse transcribed into cDNA. Sequencing used immunoSEQ multiplex PCR; TCRdb keeps in-frame clones, though not all of them. The repertoire holds some 120,000 clones, with 47% as singletons. Sequenced input: NKG2D-low CD8+ T cells sorted from blood. The origin of the receptors is a human donor with alopecia areata.

This chain joins TRBV29-1 and TRBJ2-3; 9 bases line up with TRBD1. Germline loops: CDR1 SQVTM, CDR2 ANQGSEA. Trimming cost V 5 bases and J 4 bases; bases outside gene matches: 7. This CDR3 has 14 residues. The CDR3 loop is CSVFRTGVPDTQYF. The CDR3 region has the DNA TGCAGCGTTTTTAGGACAGGGGTCCCAGATACGCAGTATTTT.

The rearrangement links TRBV7-9 to TRBJ1-2, with 7 bases lining up with TRBD1. The CDR3 is made up of 15 amino acids. Germline V gene data show CDR1 as SEHNR and CDR2 as FQNEAQ (reference sequence). V lost 10 bases, J lost 3 bases, and 14 bases stayed unmatched. The CDR3 coding sequence is TGTGCCATACTTGCCTCCGGGACAGTTGACTATGGCTACACCTTC. It specifies CAILASGTVDYGYTF.

A few counts support this clone. This chain joins TRBV29-1 and TRBJ2-7, with D uncertain. The CDR3 is made up of 10 amino acids. Looked up from germline, CDR1 is SQVTM and CDR2 is ANQGSEA. Trimming took 5 bases from V and 5 from J, leaving 7 bases between them. CDR3 loop: CSVFGDEQYF. The CDR3 DNA reads as TGCAGCGTTTTTGGAGACGAGCAGTACTTC.

CDR3 residues: CASSYSGTGVYGYTF. Written as DNA, the CDR3 is TGTGCCAGCAGTTACTCCGGGACAGGGGTGTATGGCTACACCTTC. The rearrangement links TRBV6-5 to TRBJ1-2; 10 positions match TRBD1. The trim removed 0 bases at V and 5 bases at J, leaving 3 bases unmatched. This CDR3 comprises 15 residues. The V gene's germline CDR1 is MNHEY and CDR2 SVGAGI.

In its sample, this clone was seen a few times. This sequence joins TRBV2 and TRBJ2-1, with no clear D. Germline CDR1 and CDR2: SNHLY and FYNNEI. The CDR3 spans 14 residues. V lost 10 bases and J lost 6, with 19 bases in between. CDR3 DNA: TGTGCCATGCACGTCGTGGGGTATAGCAATGAGCAGTTCTTC. Amino acids: CAMHVVGYSNEQFF.

The rearrangement joins TRBV15 to TRBJ2-3; D is unclear. Germline V lookup: CDR1 LNHNV, CDR2 YYDKDF (reference sequence). The CDR3 has 15 residues. V was trimmed by 4 bases and J by 2 bases, leaving 13 bases between them. In nucleotides, the CDR3 is TGTGCCACCAGCACTCTTACCGCGAACACAGATACGCAGTATTTT. Its protein is CATSTLTANTDTQYF.

The gene calls are TRBV2 and TRBJ1-2, with D perhaps TRBD1 (5 bases). Germline assignment: CDR1 SNHLY and CDR2 FYNNEI. This CDR3 region has 11 residues. V was trimmed by 1 base and J by 13 bases, leaving 10 bases between them. This chain's CDR3 is CASSEGLGVTF. CDR3 coding DNA: TGTGCCAGCAGTGAAGGACTAGGGGTCACCTTC. Full variable domain (outside the CDR3, taken from reference TRBV2 and TRBJ1-2): EPEVTQTPSHQVTQMGQEVILRCVPISNHLYFYWYRQILGQKVEFLVSFYNNEISEKSEIFDDQFSVERPDGSNFTLKIRSTKLEDSAMYFCASSEGLGVTFGSGTRLTVV.

The rearrangement joins TRBV28 to TRBJ1-5, with D tentatively TRBD1 (6 bases). Per germline, CDR1 MDHEN and CDR2 SYDVKM. The length of the CDR3 is 14 residues. Trimming removed 3 bases from V and 1 base from J, with 7 bases in between. For the CDR3, the DNA is TGTGCCAGCAGTTTCGGACAGAGCAATCAGCCCCAGCATTTT. Translated: CASSFGQSNQPQHF.

Regarding this clone: Other nucleotide sequences from this sample produce the same CDR3. The chain joins TRBV29-1 to TRBJ2-7, with D unclear. The CDR3 has 13 residues. Trimming cost V 7 bases and J 0 bases, with 13 bases left between them. Germline lookup yields CDR1 SQVTM and CDR2 ANQGSEA. This CDR3 is CSASGGTSYEQYF. In nucleotides, the CDR3 is TGCAGCGCCTCGGGCGGCACCTCCTACGAGCAGTACTTC.

This clone was counted a few times. One end of the junction is discordant with germline, which a read error may explain. This chain joins TRBV7-6 and TRBJ2-4; TRBD1 aligns across 9 bases. Germline values: CDR1 SGHVS, CDR2 FNYEAQ. CDR3 length equals 11 residues. Here the CDR3 reads CASRRTGDQNF. CDR3 sequence (DNA): TGTGCCAGCAGAAGGACAGGGGACCAGAACTTC.

The chain has TRBV9 and TRBJ2-5, with a weak D call TRBD1 (5 bases). Germline assignment: CDR1 SGDLS and CDR2 YYNGEE. V lost 4 bases, J lost 0 bases, and 7 bases lay in between. CDR3 size: 13 residues. This chain's CDR3 is CASSSDNQETQYF. The CDR3 nucleotides read TGTGCCAGCAGCTCGGACAACCAAGAGACCCAGTACTTC.

Concerning this clone itself: The same CDR3 arises from other DNA sequences in this sample as well. This chain joins TRBV25-1 and TRBJ2-7; maybe TRBD1 (5 bases). Trimming pared 7 bases from V and 1 base from J, leaving 8 bases between. The germline gives CDR1 MGHDK, CDR2 SYGVNS. This CDR3 is 12 amino acids long. This chain's CDR3 is CASTTGSYEQYF. The CDR3 nucleotides read TGTGCCAGCACCACAGGATCCTACGAGCAGTACTTC.

The genes are TRBV27 and TRBJ1-5, with no clear D. Per the germline V gene, CDR1 is MNHEY and CDR2 is SMNVEV (reference sequence). The CDR3 extends over 13 amino acids. V dropped 3 bases and J dropped 3 bases, with 6 bases sitting between them. CDR3 residues: CASSLQANQPQHF. The CDR3 DNA reads TGTGCCAGCAGTTTGCAGGCCAATCAGCCCCAGCATTTT.

V usage is TRBV29-1 and J usage is TRBJ2-1, with D tentatively TRBD1 (6 bases). The CDR3 contains 12 residues. Between the trimmed V and J ends, which lost 6 bases and 8 bases, there was a span of 14 bases. Germline V gives CDR1 SQVTM, CDR2 ANQGSEA. The CDR3 protein is CSVGTGLDEQFF. The CDR3 DNA reads as TGCAGCGTGGGAACAGGGCTGGATGAGCAGTTCTTC.

The chain links TRBV30 to TRBJ2-3; D is ambiguous. Germline V gene sequence: CDR1 GTSNPN, CDR2 SVGIG (reference sequence). Trimming took off 4 bases at V and 6 bases at J, with 11 bases between the two ends. CDR3 length equals 12 residues. Here the CDR3 reads CAWKSPRDTQYF. In nucleotides, the CDR3 is TGTGCCTGGAAGAGTCCGCGGGATACGCAGTATTTT.

The sample holds a few counts of this clone. CDR3: CASSQELAGGGETQYF. CDR3 sequence (DNA): TGCGCCAGCAGCCAAGAACTAGCGGGAGGAGGAGAGACCCAGTACTTC. V gene TRBV4-3 combines with J gene TRBJ2-5; 12 bases align to TRBD2. The CDR3 loop spans 16 amino acids. Looked up from germline, CDR1 is LGHNA and CDR2 is YSLEER. With V trimmed by 0 bases and J by 4 bases, 3 bases remained unmatched.